One sample yielded the 25 T cell receptor beta chains listed below, sequenced in a study of radiation and T cells in renal cell carcinoma (dated by TCRdb to about 2020). The library was prepared using the immunoSEQ multiplex PCR assay. Entries here come from immuneACCESS through TCRdb and include only in-frame sequences with V and J called. Some clones fail to appear in such tables; in the studies checked, an unresolved V gene covers under half of the shortfall, and the cause of the remainder is unknown. The sample records about 150,000 clones, approximately 86% of which are singletons. Less than 20% of the sample is taken by the ten largest. Reading the label with the study, this specimen's time point is: blood 4 weeks post-SBRT, at nephrectomy. The sample's treatment or condition label is to be understood as: 15 Gy SBRT to primary tumor, nephrectomy 4 weeks later. The sample in question was blood, obtained from a patient whose treatment included radiotherapy and nephrectomy. The receptors shown here come from a woman aged 45-65 years with renal cell carcinoma.

This chain connects TRBV19 to TRBJ1-2; D unclear. Trimming cost V 3 bases and J 2 bases, with 1 base left between them. This CDR3 has 11 amino acids. Germline V gives CDR1 LNHDA, CDR2 SQIVND (reference sequence). The CDR3 is CASSINYGYTF. CDR3 nucleotide sequence: TGTGCCAGTAGTATCAACTATGGCTACACCTTC.

This chain joins TRBV4-1 and TRBJ2-5; TRBD1 matches 7 bases. Trimming removed 1 base from V and 0 bases from J; junction bases left unmatched: 5. Germline-derived CDR1 and CDR2 are MGHRA and YSYEKL. The CDR3 consists of 16 residues. The CDR3 nucleotides read TGCGCCAGCAGCCAAGGGACAGGAAGATACCAAGAGACCCAGTACTTC. As protein: CASSQGTGRYQETQYF.

This chain uses TRBV5-6 with TRBJ1-4; D ambiguous. Trimming took 1 base from V and 12 from J, leaving 13 bases between them. The CDR3 sequence is 13 residues long. The V gene's germline CDR1 is SGHDT and CDR2 YYEEEE. The CDR3 sequence: CASSLISGRELFF. CDR3 coding DNA: TGTGCCAGCAGCTTGATTTCAGGCCGGGAACTGTTTTTT.

The V and J genes are TRBV28 and TRBJ2-7; D is unresolved. The CDR3 is made up of 12 amino acids. With 6 bases removed from V and 3 bases from J, the gap between germline ends came to 9 bases. Germline CDR1 reads MDHEN; CDR2 reads SYDVKM. DNA for the CDR3: TGTGCCAGCAGCCTTACCAACTACGAGCAGTACTTC. Amino acids: CASSLTNYEQYF.

Here the CDR3 DNA reads TGTGCCAGCAGTGACAGGGGCCTCTCTGGAAACACCATATATTTT. This encodes CASSDRGLSGNTIYF. The rearrangement links TRBV2 to TRBJ1-3; D may be TRBD1 (6 bases). The CDR3 runs to 15 residues. In germline, CDR1 is SNHLY, CDR2 FYNNEI. Trimming left V 3 bases short and J 0 bases short, with 9 bases between. Using reference TRBV2 and TRBJ1-3 for the parts outside the CDR3, the full variable domain is EPEVTQTPSHQVTQMGQEVILRCVPISNHLYFYWYRQILGQKVEFLVSFYNNEISEKSEIFDDQFSVERPDGSNFTLKIRSTKLEDSAMYFCASSDRGLSGNTIYFGEGSWLTVV.

The chain recombines TRBV5-6 with TRBJ2-5; possible D gene TRBD2, 5 bases. V lost 0 bases, J lost 0 bases, and 6 bases lay in between. Germline CDR1 reads SGHDT; CDR2 reads YYEEEE. The CDR3 consists of 14 residues. The CDR3 spells CASSLGGYQETQYF. The CDR3 DNA reads TGTGCCAGCAGCTTGGGAGGGTACCAAGAGACCCAGTACTTC.

V gene TRBV5-1 combines with J gene TRBJ2-3; D possibly matches TRBD1 or TRBD2 (5 bases each). Trimming cost V 0 bases and J 3 bases, with 14 bases left between them. CDR1 is SGHRS and CDR2 is YFSETQ in the germline V gene. There are 16 residues in the CDR3. This chain's CDR3 is CASSLGDSWGTDTQYF. CDR3 DNA: TGCGCCAGCAGCTTGGGAGATTCTTGGGGGACAGATACGCAGTATTTT.

The chain joins TRBV18 to TRBJ2-1; 8 bases fit TRBD2. The ends lost 4 bases at V and 8 bases at J; junction bases unmatched: 7. The CDR3 is 14 residues long. In germline, CDR1 is KGHSH, CDR2 LQKENI. The CDR3 is CASSRTSNLDEQFF. The DNA for the CDR3 is TGTGCCAGCTCACGGACTAGCAACCTGGATGAGCAGTTCTTC. Variable domain in full (rest from reference TRBV18 and TRBJ2-1): NAGVMQNPRHLVRRRGQEARLRCSPMKGHSHVYWYRQLPEEGLKFMVYLQKENIIDESGMPKERFSAEFPKEGPSILRIQQVVRGDSAAYFCASSRTSNLDEQFFGPGTRLTVL.

The chain joins TRBV2 to TRBJ1-5; the D gene is possibly TRBD1 (6 bases). The V gene's germline CDR1 is SNHLY and CDR2 FYNNEI. The CDR3 is made up of 14 amino acids. The V end lost 8 bases, the J end lost 4 bases, and 15 bases lay between the germline ends. The CDR3 bases are TGTGCCAGCCAACGGGGGGGCCAAAATCAGCCCCAGCATTTT. Translating it yields CASQRGGQNQPQHF.

This clone appeared a single time. The V call is TRBV28, the J call TRBJ2-7; no reliable D call. This CDR3 region has 13 residues. The germline V and J ends were trimmed by 8 bases and 0 bases, with 11 bases remaining between them. Germline V gene lookup returns CDR1 MDHEN and CDR2 SYDVKM. The CDR3 sequence: CASESGLSYEQYF. In DNA form, the CDR3 reads TGTGCCAGCGAATCGGGCCTCTCCTACGAGCAGTACTTC.

This clone was observed a handful of times. The rearrangement links TRBV19 to TRBJ1-1; unclear D gene. CDR3 length equals 15 residues. V was clipped by 8 bases and J by 0 bases, with 16 bases between them. Germline-derived CDR1 and CDR2 are LNHDA and SQIVND (reference sequence). As DNA, the CDR3 is TGTGCCAGTTTGAGTCTGGCCGGTATGAACACTGAAGCTTTCTTT. This sequence encodes CASLSLAGMNTEAFF. Combining the CDR3 with reference TRBV19 and TRBJ1-1 gives the whole variable domain DGGITQSPKYLFRKEGQNVTLSCEQNLNHDAMYWYRQDPGQGLRLIYYSQIVNDFQKGDIAEGYSVSREKKESFPLTVTSAQKNPTAFYLCASLSLAGMNTEAFFGQGTRLTVV.

The rearrangement uses TRBV19 and TRBJ2-3; D may be TRBD1 or TRBD2 (5 bases each). Germline-derived CDR1 and CDR2 are LNHDA and SQIVND (reference sequence). Trimming pared 4 bases from V and 3 bases from J, leaving 11 bases between. The CDR3 is made up of 14 amino acids. Here the CDR3 DNA reads TGTGCCAGTAGTAGGGACCCCCAAACAGATACGCAGTATTTT. Its protein product is CASSRDPQTDTQYF.

The V call is TRBV7-2, the J call TRBJ2-2; D possibly uses TRBD1 or TRBD2 (5 bases each). V lost 5 bases to trimming and J lost 4 bases, with 23 bases between them. CDR3 length equals 18 residues. The germline V gene has CDR1 SGHTA and CDR2 FQGNSA. The CDR3 protein is CASSRPSDSRGSTGELFF. DNA of the CDR3: TGTGCCAGCAGCCGACCTTCCGACAGCCGGGGAAGCACCGGGGAGCTGTTTTTT.

The chain combines TRBV14 with TRBJ2-2; D gene unclear. Deletions cut 0 bases from V and 5 bases from J, with 19 bases between. This CDR3 has 18 residues. From germline, CDR1 is SGHDN and CDR2 FVKESK. The CDR3, as DNA: TGTGCCAGCAGCCAAGAAAGTGAGCTAGTGGTCGGGACCGGGGAGCTGTTTTTT. It specifies CASSQESELVVGTGELFF.

This chain links TRBV27 with TRBJ1-2, with TRBD1 matching over 10 bases. After removal of 3 bases from V and 9 bases from J, the junction contained 4 bases not matched to a gene. Germline V lookup: CDR1 MNHEY, CDR2 SMNVEV (reference sequence). This CDR3 has 13 residues. The DNA for the CDR3 is TGTGCCAGCAGTTTCCGGGACAGGGGAAGCTACACCTTC. Its protein product is CASSFRDRGSYTF.

This clone was observed a single time. This sequence joins TRBV28 and TRBJ2-7, with 9 bases that match TRBD1. Germline assignment: CDR1 MDHEN and CDR2 SYDVKM. The trim removed 4 bases at V and 6 bases at J, leaving 7 bases unmatched. The CDR3 runs to 14 residues. The CDR3 nucleotides are TGTGCCAGCAGTTCCTGGGACAGGGTAAGCGAGCAGTACTTC. Amino acids: CASSSWDRVSEQYF.

In its sample, this clone was seen once. The chain is built from TRBV5-5 and TRBJ1-1; a weak D match, TRBD1 (5 bases). The germline V gene has CDR1 SGHKS and CDR2 YYEKEE (reference sequence). The CDR3 is 15 amino acids. Deletions cut 2 bases from V and 6 bases from J, with 17 bases between. Written as DNA, the CDR3 is TGTGCCAGCAGCTTATTGGATGGGGGTAGACCTGAAGCTTTCTTT. It translates to CASSLLDGGRPEAFF. The complete variable domain, with remaining parts taken from reference TRBV5-5 and TRBJ1-1, reads DAGVTQSPTHLIKTRGQQVTLRCSPISGHKSVSWYQQVLGQGPQFIFQYYEKEERGRGNFPDRFSARQFPNYSSELNVNALLLGDSALYLCASSLLDGGRPEAFFGQGTRLTVV.

This chain links TRBV25-1 with TRBJ2-6; the D gene is possibly TRBD2 (6 bases). The V end lost 2 bases, the J end lost 1 base, and 9 bases lay between the germline ends. The V gene's germline CDR1 is MGHDK and CDR2 SYGVNS. This CDR3 is built from 16 residues. The DNA of the CDR3 is TGTGCCAGCAGTGAAGGGGGGAGTTCTGGGGCCAACGTCCTGACTTTC. It yields the protein CASSEGGSSGANVLTF.

The chain links TRBV9 to TRBJ2-5; TRBD1 might be the D (6 bases). Deletions cut 0 bases from V and 4 bases from J, with 13 bases between. From germline, CDR1 is SGDLS and CDR2 YYNGEE. This CDR3 region has 15 residues. CDR3 in amino acids: CASSVEAGEGETQYF. CDR3 DNA sequence: TGTGCCAGCAGCGTAGAGGCAGGGGAAGGAGAGACCCAGTACTTC. Full variable domain (missing parts from reference TRBV9 and TRBJ2-5): DSGVTQTPKHLITATGQRVTLRCSPRSGDLSVYWYQQSLDQGLQFLIQYYNGEERAKGNILERFSAQQFPDLHSELNLSSLELGDSALYFCASSVEAGEGETQYFGPGTRLLVL.

This rearrangement joins TRBV28 to TRBJ1-3; D gene ambiguous. The germline gives CDR1 MDHEN, CDR2 SYDVKM. The V end was cut by 3 bases, the J end by 0 bases, with 15 bases between. This CDR3 has 17 residues. In DNA, the CDR3 is TGTGCCAGCAGTTTGCCAGCCACAGCGATCTCTGGAAACACCATATATTTT. Translated, it gives CASSLPATAISGNTIYF.

The J gene is TRBJ2-1, the V gene TRBV9; 8 nucleotides align to TRBD2. The CDR3 consists of 15 residues. Trimming cost V 0 bases and J 5 bases; bases outside gene matches: 4. Germline CDR1 is SGDLS and CDR2 is YYNGEE. CDR3 sequence (DNA): TGTGCCAGCAGCGTAGTGGCGGGAGGACACAATGAGCAGTTCTTC. Residues: CASSVVAGGHNEQFF.

The chain has TRBV7-2 and TRBJ2-1; no clear D. CDR3 length: 16 residues. The germline CDR1 and CDR2 sequences are SGHTA and FQGNSA. V lost 2 bases and J 5 bases, leaving 16 bases between the germline ends. The CDR3 DNA reads TGTGCCAGCAGCTTAAACACGCCTGGCGCAAACAATGAGCAGTTCTTC. This gives the protein CASSLNTPGANNEQFF. Full variable domain (missing parts from reference TRBV7-2 and TRBJ2-1): GAGVSQSPSNKVTEKGKDVELRCDPISGHTALYWYRQSLGQGLEFLIYFQGNSAPDKSGLPSDRFSAERTGGSVSTLTIQRTQQEDSAVYLCASSLNTPGANNEQFFGPGTRLTVL.

Here the CDR3 reads CASSISGGSSYEQYF. CDR3 nucleotide sequence: TGTGCCAGCAGCATTAGCGGAGGGAGCTCCTACGAGCAGTACTTC. This chain links TRBV7-2 with TRBJ2-7; D might be TRBD2 (6 bases). Trimming shortened V by 5 bases and J by 0 bases, and 14 bases separated the two germline ends. Looked up from germline, CDR1 is SGHTA and CDR2 is FQGNSA. The CDR3 runs 15 residues.

The gene calls are TRBV29-1 and TRBJ2-1; 10 bases align to TRBD1. The CDR3 runs to 12 residues. The V gene end was trimmed by 7 bases and the J gene end by 8 bases; junction bases not matched to a gene: 5. CDR1 is SQVTM and CDR2 is ANQGSEA in the germline V gene. CDR3 DNA: TGCAGCGCCGACAGGGGGCGCGATGAGCAGTTCTTC. This translates into CSADRGRDEQFF.

This clone has more than one count but fewer than ten. The chain employs TRBV25-1 and TRBJ1-4; D possibly corresponds to TRBD1 (6 bases). Per the germline V gene, CDR1 is MGHDK and CDR2 is SYGVNS. The CDR3 loop spans 12 amino acids. Between the trimmed V and J ends, which lost 5 bases and 7 bases, there was a span of 8 bases. CDR3 nucleotide sequence: TGTGCCAGCAGTTTGACAGGTGAAAAACTGTTTTTT. Translating it yields CASSLTGEKLFF.